This TCR beta chain was obtained from a study of blood T cell repertoires in COVID-19. Study at large: The origin of the acute and convalescent COVID-19 samples was the United States, Italy and Spain. Sample material is recorded as cDNA or gDNA derived from T cells, B-cell-depleted T cells, or PBMCs.

CDR3 length: 18 residues. Per the germline V gene, CDR1 is LNHDA and CDR2 is SQIVND (reference sequence). V was pared by 7 bases and J by 4 bases, with 28 bases between. Measured with immunoSEQ multiplex PCR; TCRdb has only the in-frame clones, and not every one. The sample includes a few hundred thousand clones, roughly 89% of them seen just once. The V gene is TRBV19, the J gene TRBJ1-2; D perhaps matches TRBD1 (5 bases). The sample taken for sequencing was peripheral blood. The sequence was collected from a woman aged 30 to 39 with COVID-19, enrolled during active disease. The CDR3 coding sequence is TGTGCCAGTACCAACCTCGCGCGGGGCCCCCGGCTGGCCTATGGCTACACCTTC. This codes for CASTNLARGPRLAYGYTF.